Presented here are 13 T cell receptor beta chains from one specimen sequenced in a study of brain T cells in children with intractable seizures. Some clones are missing from TCRdb's copy, which holds only in-frame ones; the method was immunoSEQ multiplex PCR. Here the sample spans under 150,000 clones, roughly 92% being singletons. The material sequenced was peripheral blood, taken at surgery. Receptor source: a boy in the first two years of life with hemimegalencephaly and intractable seizures.

The chain recombines TRBV5-4 with TRBJ2-3; D is ambiguous. The length of the CDR3 is 11 residues. The germline V gene encodes CDR1 SGHNT and CDR2 YYREEE (reference sequence). V lost 4 bases and J lost 4, with 4 bases in between. CDR3 nucleotides: TGTGCCAGCAGCAGCGCAGATACGCAGTATTTT. Its protein is CASSSADTQYF.

The J gene is TRBJ2-1, the V gene TRBV5-5; no clear D. This CDR3 is 15 amino acids long. Trimming stripped 3 bases from V and 4 bases from J, with 14 bases between. CDR1 is SGHKS and CDR2 is YYEKEE in the germline V gene (reference sequence). The CDR3 DNA reads TGTGCCAGCAGCTCGGCGGATGGGTATTACAATGAGCAGTTCTTC. Encoded protein: CASSSADGYYNEQFF.

The rearrangement uses TRBV27 and TRBJ2-7, with TRBD1 identical over 7 bases. Germline loops: CDR1 MNHEY, CDR2 SMNVEV (reference sequence). This CDR3 has 15 residues. Trimming took 6 bases from V and 1 from J; bases not matched to a gene: 9. The CDR3 here is CASSWGQPHSYEQYF. The CDR3 DNA reads as TGTGCCAGCAGCTGGGGACAGCCCCATTCCTACGAGCAGTACTTC.

This clone was seen only once. V gene TRBV5-1 combines with J gene TRBJ1-1; no firm D call. Germline CDR1 reads SGHRS; CDR2 reads YFSETQ. Trimming took 5 bases from V and 1 from J, leaving 6 bases between them. The CDR3 totals 12 residues. CDR3 DNA sequence: TGCGCCAGCAGGTCTCAGAACACTGAAGCTTTCTTT. This sequence encodes CASRSQNTEAFF.

This clone has only one observation. V usage is TRBV6-5 and J usage is TRBJ2-2, with D tentatively TRBD2 (5 bases). V was clipped by 0 bases and J by 8 bases, with 13 bases between them. The CDR3 is 15 amino acids. Germline V gives CDR1 MNHEY, CDR2 SVGAGI. CDR3 DNA: TGTGCCAGCAGTTACTCGAACGGCCCGGGGGGGGAGCTGTTTTTT. This translates into CASSYSNGPGGELFF.

The J gene is TRBJ1-4, the V gene TRBV24-1, with TRBD1 identical over 7 bases. Losses at the gene ends were 10 bases for V and 5 bases for J; bases not matched to a gene: 6. Germline CDR1 reads KGHDR; CDR2 reads SFDVKD. The CDR3 spans 13 residues. Here the CDR3 reads CATRQGWNEKLFF. The CDR3 region has the DNA TGTGCCACACGACAGGGTTGGAATGAAAAACTGTTTTTT.

This chain joins TRBV6-5 and TRBJ2-4; weak D call: TRBD2 (7 bases). This CDR3 has 15 amino acids. The V end lost 0 bases, the J end lost 12 bases, and 18 bases lay between the germline ends. Germline CDR1 reads MNHEY; CDR2 reads SVGAGI. The CDR3 bases are TGTGCCAGCAGTTACTCGGGGGGGCGCGCCCGTGGTCAGTACTTC. Its translation is CASSYSGGRARGQYF.

The chain uses TRBV25-1 and TRBJ1-5; a possible D gene is TRBD1 (5 bases). Per germline, CDR1 MGHDK and CDR2 SYGVNS. The CDR3 has 14 amino acids. Trimming removed 3 bases from V and 4 bases from J, with 10 bases in between. The CDR3: CASSDHRRNQPQHF. The CDR3 DNA reads as TGTGCCAGCAGTGATCACAGGAGAAATCAGCCCCAGCATTTT.

The V gene is TRBV24-1, the J gene TRBJ2-3; D uncertain. V lost 9 bases and J 6 bases, leaving 9 bases between the germline ends. This CDR3 spans 11 amino acids. Germline V gives CDR1 KGHDR, CDR2 SFDVKD. CDR3 coding DNA: TGTGCCACCCGCCCCGGGGATACGCAGTATTTT. This translates into CATRPGDTQYF.

The rearrangement joins TRBV6-5 to TRBJ1-5; D is possibly TRBD1 (5 bases). The CDR3 runs 14 residues. Trimming took 5 bases from V and 2 from J, leaving 10 bases between them. In germline, CDR1 is MNHEY, CDR2 SVGAGI. CDR3 DNA: TGTGCCAGCAGTACCAGGGTGGGCAATCAGCCCCAGCATTTT. It is translated as CASSTRVGNQPQHF.

This chain links TRBV25-1 with TRBJ2-3; D is unclear. Germline V gene data show CDR1 as MGHDK and CDR2 as SYGVNS. The CDR3 consists of 13 residues. The germline V and J ends were trimmed by 0 bases and 3 bases, with 4 bases remaining between them. CDR3 coding DNA: TGTGCCAGCAGTGAATATGGGACAGATACGCAGTATTTT. Its protein is CASSEYGTDTQYF.

V gene TRBV9 combines with J gene TRBJ2-4; 7 nucleotides align to TRBD2. Germline-derived CDR1 and CDR2 are SGDLS and YYNGEE. This CDR3 region has 13 residues. After removal of 3 bases from V and 11 bases from J, the junction contained 8 bases not matched to a gene. CDR3 residues: CASSARLATVQYF. The CDR3 DNA reads as TGTGCCAGCAGCGCAAGACTAGCTACTGTTCAGTACTTC. The full variable domain, its missing parts supplied by reference TRBV9 and TRBJ2-4, is DSGVTQTPKHLITATGQRVTLRCSPRSGDLSVYWYQQSLDQGLQFLIQYYNGEERAKGNILERFSAQQFPDLHSELNLSSLELGDSALYFCASSARLATVQYFGAGTRLSVL.

The chain carries TRBV4-1 and TRBJ1-2; D gene uncertain. This CDR3 region has 13 residues. In germline, CDR1 is MGHRA, CDR2 YSYEKL. V lost 2 bases and J lost 6, with 10 bases in between. The CDR3 coding sequence is TGCGCCAGCAGCCAAAGTGGGGAGCATGGCTACACCTTC. Translation: CASSQSGEHGYTF.